Described below is a single TCR beta chain sequence and its context. The data stem from a study of human T cells and chemical hapten exposure. Study-level background: There were weekly diphenylcyclopropenone doses to the scalp for patients throughout the approximately 25-week study.

Original analysis: Individual samples carried between about 20,000 and 700,000 TCRs, with about 88,000 as the median. TCRdb re-derived calls from the RACE reads in MiXCR, one entry per CDR3 protein. The V and J calls and clone size come from TCRdb's table, not from the authors' own analysis. This table holds some 250,000 distinct CDR3 sequences, 7.5% to 8% found once. CDR1 is SGHTA, CDR2 FQGNSA, per germline. V trimming: 4 bases; J trimming: 0 bases; junction bases outside the gene matches: 0. This CDR3 comprises 14 residues. Time point: pre-sensitization, week 0. This sample's treatment: therapeutic diphenylcyclopropenone sensitization with weekly scalp DPC.

This clonotype originated in a young man with alopecia areata. Some clones in this sample may be carry-over from other donors' samples. Sequenced material: whole blood, taken in connection with sensitization to the hapten diphenylcyclopropenone (DPC). This sequence joins TRBV7-2 and TRBJ2-1; 7 nucleotides match TRBD2. For the CDR3, the DNA is TGTGCCAGCAGCTGGGACTACTCCTACAATGAGCAGTTCTTC. Translated, it gives CASSWDYSYNEQFF.